A single sample is the source of the 14 T cell receptor beta chains below, sequenced in a study of CD8+CD57+ T cells in acquired aplastic anemia. Profiling of TCR beta VDJ combinations and CDR3 sequences used genomic DNA as template. A single record per CDR3 protein comes from TCRdb applying MiXCR to the reads. The table records 150,000 to 200,000 distinct CDR3 sequences, roughly 63% of them present only once. Material for sequencing was sorted CD4+, CD8+, or CD8+CD57+ T cells (not recorded which) from PBMCs. All receptors derive from a human donor in good health.

Points on this clonotype: The junction differs from germline at one of its ends, possibly a read error. The J gene is TRBJ1-6, the V gene TRBV27; D is unclear. This CDR3 has 13 amino acids. CDR1 and CDR2 (germline): MNHEY, SMNVEV (reference sequence). The CDR3 is CASSLGYHSPLHF. CDR3 in DNA: TGTGCCAGCAGTTTAGGATACCATTCCCCCCTCCACTTT.

This chain uses TRBV29-1 with TRBJ1-3, with 8 nucleotides matching TRBD1. The CDR3 is 14 residues long. Germline V gene lookup returns CDR1 SQVTM and CDR2 ANQGSEA. V was clipped by 7 bases and J by 2 bases; unmatched bases: 7. CDR3 sequence: CSATPQGAGNTIYF. Written as DNA, the CDR3 is TGCAGCGCCACCCCACAGGGGGCTGGAAACACCATATATTTT.

V usage is TRBV6-4 and J usage is TRBJ2-1; 12 nucleotides align to TRBD2. Germline trimming cut 6 bases from V and 5 bases from J; bases unmatched to any gene: 5. The CDR3 is 15 amino acids. The germline gives CDR1 MRHNA, CDR2 SNTAGT. The CDR3, as DNA: TGTGCCAGCAGCCATCTAGCGGGGGGGGACAATGAGCAGTTCTTC. It is translated as CASSHLAGGDNEQFF.

V gene TRBV7-2 combines with J gene TRBJ2-7, with D uncertain. The length of the CDR3 is 14 residues. With 5 bases removed from V and 1 base from J, the gap between germline ends came to 12 bases. Germline CDR1 and CDR2: SGHTA and FQGNSA. The DNA of the CDR3 is TGTGCCAGCAGCCCCGGTGCTTTTTCCTACGAGCAGTACTTC. This codes for CASSPGAFSYEQYF.

This clonotype was observed a few times. The chain is built from TRBV10-1 and TRBJ2-1; D possibly corresponds to TRBD2 (7 bases). The CDR3 runs to 16 residues. Germline V lookup: CDR1 WNHNN, CDR2 SYGVQD (reference sequence). With 0 bases removed from V and 4 bases from J, the gap between germline ends came to 13 bases. DNA of the CDR3: TGCGCCAGCAGTGAGTCTCGGGGGGCGACGTACAATGAGCAGTTCTTC. It specifies CASSESRGATYNEQFF.

Comments on this clonotype: Sequence at one end of the junction differs from germline and may be a read error. This chain joins TRBV10-3 and TRBJ2-5, with D tentatively TRBD1 (6 bases). CDR3 length: 16 residues. Germline V gene data show CDR1 as ENHRY and CDR2 as SYGVKD. CDR3 region: CASSEYYREMQETQYF. DNA of the CDR3: TGTGCCAGCAGTGAATACTACAGGGAGATGCAAGAGACCCAGTACTTC.

V and J are TRBV9 and TRBJ2-7, with TRBD2 as a possible D gene (6 bases). Trimming left V 4 bases short and J 7 bases short, with 12 bases between. Germline assignment: CDR1 SGDLS and CDR2 YYNGEE. The CDR3 has 12 amino acids. The DNA of the CDR3 is TGTGCCAGCAGCCAGGCCGCGGGGGAGCAGTACTTC. Its translation: CASSQAAGEQYF.

The chain uses TRBV9 and TRBJ1-6; no firm D call. The V end lost 2 bases, the J end lost 8 bases, and 5 bases lay between the germline ends. The CDR3 length is 12 residues. CDR1 and CDR2 from the germline V gene are SGDLS and YYNGEE. CDR3: CASSVPDSPLHF. CDR3 DNA sequence: TGTGCCAGCAGCGTGCCGGATTCACCCCTCCACTTT.

Only a few counts were recorded for this clonotype. The chain carries TRBV12-3 or TRBV12-4 and TRBJ2-2; D is possibly TRBD2 (5 bases). The length of the CDR3 is 15 residues. V lost 3 bases and J 2 bases, leaving 10 bases between the germline ends. The CDR3 DNA reads TGTGCCAGCAGTTTGAGCGGCAGCAACACCGGGGAGCTGTTTTTT. Amino acids: CASSLSGSNTGELFF.

The genes are TRBV25-1 and TRBJ1-1, with a possible D match to TRBD1 (5 bases). Trimming cost V 2 bases and J 7 bases, with 11 bases left between them. CDR3 length: 13 residues. Germline values: CDR1 MGHDK, CDR2 SYGVNS. The CDR3 region is CASSEGAGFEAFF. The DNA of the CDR3 is TGTGCCAGCAGTGAAGGGGCCGGGTTTGAAGCTTTCTTT.

The J gene is TRBJ2-7, the V gene TRBV7-8, with D perhaps matching TRBD2 (6 bases). Germline values: CDR1 SGHVS, CDR2 FQNEAQ. CDR3 length: 14 amino acids. Trimming shortened V by 1 base and J by 4 bases, and 11 bases separated the two germline ends. CDR3 DNA sequence: TGTGCCAGCAGCTTAGGGACTAATTTGTACGAGCAGTACTTC. Protein product: CASSLGTNLYEQYF.

The table lists this clonotype with many counts. The chain joins TRBV6-2 or TRBV6-3 to TRBJ2-6; D may be TRBD1 (6 bases). Germline V gives CDR1 MNHEY, CDR2 SVGEGT. This CDR3 contains 15 residues. The ends were cut back, 6 bases at V and 2 bases at J, with 11 bases in the middle. The chain's CDR3 is CASSKNRAGANVLTF. CDR3 nucleotides: TGTGCCAGCAGCAAAAACAGGGCTGGGGCCAACGTCCTGACTTTC.

This clonotype was picked up one time. The chain combines TRBV20-1 with TRBJ1-1; TRBD1 aligns across 7 bases. Germline-derived CDR1 and CDR2 are DFQATT and SNEGSKA (reference sequence). The CDR3 length is 13 residues. V was clipped by 3 bases and J by 1 base; unmatched bases: 2. CDR3 DNA sequence: TGCAGTGCTAGGACAGGGTCGAACACTGAAGCTTTCTTT. It specifies CSARTGSNTEAFF.

The chain recombines TRBV29-1 with TRBJ2-5; 9 bases fit TRBD2. The CDR3 runs to 13 residues. Germline CDR1 and CDR2: SQVTM and ANQGSEA. J gave up 13 bases and V 6 bases, and 15 bases lay outside the gene matches. The CDR3 nucleotides read TGCAGCGTCAAGGGACTAGCCTCCGGGGAGCTGTACTTC. Its protein product is CSVKGLASGELYF.